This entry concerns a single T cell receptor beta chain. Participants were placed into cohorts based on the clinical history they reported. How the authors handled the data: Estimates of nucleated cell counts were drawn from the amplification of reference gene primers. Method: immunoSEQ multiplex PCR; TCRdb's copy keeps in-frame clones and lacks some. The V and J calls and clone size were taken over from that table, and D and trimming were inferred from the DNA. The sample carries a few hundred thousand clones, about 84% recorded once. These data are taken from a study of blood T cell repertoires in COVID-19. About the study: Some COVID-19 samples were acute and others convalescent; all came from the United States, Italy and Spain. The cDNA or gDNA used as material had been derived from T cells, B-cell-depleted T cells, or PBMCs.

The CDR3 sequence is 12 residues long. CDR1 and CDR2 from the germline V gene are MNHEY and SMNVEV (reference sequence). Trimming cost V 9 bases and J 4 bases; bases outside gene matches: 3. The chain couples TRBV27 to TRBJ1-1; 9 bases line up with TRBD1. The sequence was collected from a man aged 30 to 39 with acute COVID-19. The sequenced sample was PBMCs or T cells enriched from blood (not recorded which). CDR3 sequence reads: CASLQGATEAFF. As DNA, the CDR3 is TGTGCCAGTTTACAGGGGGCCACTGAAGCTTTCTTT.